This TCR beta chain was retrieved from a study of T cell changes during pregnancy in multiple sclerosis. Germline CDR1 reads MNHNS; CDR2 reads SASEGT. Between the trimmed V and J ends, which lost 0 bases and 2 bases, there was a span of 20 bases. The CDR3 totals 18 residues. This table comes from immunoSEQ multiplex PCR, and its TCRdb copy is limited to in-frame clones, with some not included. The sample contains tens of thousands of clones, about 92% of which appear only once. The chain employs TRBV6-1 and TRBJ2-7; D may be TRBD1 (5 bases). The clonotype was recovered from a female donor with multiple sclerosis, enrolled in a pregnancy study. The sequences come from CD4+ T cells from peripheral blood mononuclear cells, collected before pregnancy. The CDR3 reads CASSEASPPRVGAYEQYF. CDR3 bases: TGTGCCAGCAGTGAAGCGAGCCCCCCCAGGGTAGGGGCCTACGAGCAGTACTTC.